This T cell receptor beta chain originates from a study of read filtering for tumor transcriptome and immune sequencing. Study at large: Patients were approximately 18 male and about 15 female, mean age 65.9 years, range about 45 to 85.

Study conclusions and caveats: The CD138-negative fraction was mixed bone marrow immune cells, not pure T cells. RNA-seq captured clonotypes less deeply and reliably than IR-seq.

This clonotype has a count of ten or more. Antigen specificity is unknown. The library was built from about 370 ng RNA with molecular barcoded adaptors for alpha/delta and beta/gamma chains. TCRdb ran MiXCR on the reads and lists one entry per CDR3 protein. In the table there are about 130,000 distinct CDR3 sequences, roughly 13% of which are singletons. After removal of 6 bases from V and 3 bases from J, the junction contained 11 bases not matched to a gene. Germline V lookup: CDR1 LNHDA, CDR2 SQIVND (reference sequence). This CDR3 spans 18 amino acids. Bone marrow was sampled from every patient at the time of active disease.

The chain couples TRBV19 to TRBJ2-3, with 14 bases identical to TRBD2. This clonotype originated in a donor over 35 with multiple myeloma. The specimen sequenced was a population of CD138-negative cells sorted from bone marrow. The CDR3 region is CASRRTGTSGRFTDTQYF. CDR3 nucleotides: TGTGCCAGTAGAAGAACCGGGACTAGCGGGAGATTTACAGATACGCAGTATTTT.